The sequence of this T cell receptor beta chain was determined in a study of shared clonotypes between healthy human individuals (dated by TCRdb to 2019 to 2021). With respect to the entire study: Three men and a couple of women, aged 18 to 49 years, made up the cohort. Per donor, three plates each were used for CD4 naive and CD4 memory, two for CD8 naive, and one for CD8 memory. Blood TCR repertoires of five healthy adults were deeply sequenced to estimate repertoire size and the extent of clonotype sharing between individuals. Different laboratories and diverse techniques were used to prepare libraries and sequence TCR repertoires, to increase sequencing depth and limit assay-specific biases. Per donor, leukapheresis produced somewhere between about 0.85 and 8.9 billion PBMCs.

CD8 naive samples consisted of CD45RO-negative cells that were positively selected for CCR7, yielding a CD45RA+CCR7+ population without TemRA cells. Donors were healthy HIV-negative adults with no recently reported acute infections or vaccinations. All donors were Caucasian adults living in Nashville, Tennessee, USA. Blood was obtained by leukapheresis, after which PBMCs were separated by Ficoll-Histopaque density gradient centrifugation and cryopreserved in liquid nitrogen vapor phase. Purity and quantity of every magnetically sorted T cell population were checked by analytical flow cytometry. From each sorted fraction, genomic DNA was isolated and quantified by UV absorbance on a Nanodrop 2000c. Concerning this clone: The antigen this receptor binds is unknown. One base away there is no much larger clone; base qualities are not given.

What the research found in general, with its limitations: Because the study included a small number of donors, the genetic and exposure-history diversity represented was limited. Naive subsets generally had larger estimated clonotype richness than memory subsets did. Based on pairwise subsampling, the degree of clonotype sharing among donors was expected to be affected by sequencing depth. Higher generation probabilities were observed for clonotypes shared by all four sorted-subset donors than for non-shared clonotypes. Sharing across several donors was observed for around 5% of naive CD4, around 3.5% of naive CD8, roughly 2.4% of memory CD4, and less than 0.45% of memory CD8 clonotypes. Even with the large sequencing depth, rarefaction of the sorted-subset datasets indicated that sequencing was incomplete. Sampling was restricted to blood, and TCR repertoires in tissue are likely to differ from TCR repertoires in blood.

Using the deep immunoSEQ assay, TCR CDR3 regions were amplified from genomic DNA by multiplex PCR. Extracted genomic DNA from each cell subset was distributed evenly across all wells of several immunoSEQ 96-well plates, and each plate was treated as a replicate. For sorted subsets, each replicate PCR was loaded with around 220 ng genomic DNA, equivalent to approximately 27,000 T cell genomes. The purified libraries were quantified using a Qubit 3.0 fluorometer, sized with a Bioanalyzer 2100, and then quantified again using the KAPA Library Quantification kit. Each immunoSEQ 96-well plate was sequenced on its own single-read 150-cycle Illumina NextSeq 550 flow cell. Per the source publication's procedure: Because the immunoSEQ output included only junctional sequences and no quality scores, the filtering could not be the same as the filtering used for full-length reads. Sequences were annotated with PyIR, a Python wrapper for IgBLAST v1.9, and V/J genes and CDR3 were assigned using IMGT germline references. Reads with weak V/J assignments (E-value above 1e-6), missing CDR3, stop codons, out-of-frame junctions, or ambiguous translated residues were removed. A V3J clonotype was defined by an identical inferred V gene, J gene, and CDR3 amino acid sequence. Percentage overlap between repertoires was calculated by dividing the number of shared unique clonotypes by the size of the smaller repertoire. Three approaches were used to assess repertoire richness: RTK rarefaction, the Chao1 estimator, and Recon v2.1 estimates of unobserved clonotypes. Generation probabilities were computed with OLGA for all TCRbeta clonotypes obtained by the gDNA method from several donors. Entries here come from immuneACCESS through TCRdb and include only in-frame sequences with V and J called. Some clones fail to appear in such tables; in the studies checked, an unresolved V gene covers under half of the shortfall, and the cause of the remainder is unknown. The V and J calls and clone size come from that table; D and trimming were worked out from the DNA. The sample table holds over 2 million clones, of which around 96% were seen once. 1% to 1.3% of the sample rests with the top ten.

This sequence originates from a man aged 18 to 30 in good health. Specimen: naive CD8+ T cells sorted from blood. The sample's cell subset or site label is to be understood as: CD45RA+CCR7+.

DNA sequence: TGTGCCAGCAGCCTCGGGCCGGGGATTGGCTCCACTGAAGCTTTCTTT. Translated, it reads CASSLGPGIGSTEAFF. The chain was built from TRBV11-3 and TRBJ1-1; the D gene identity is not certain. Including the terminal cysteine and phenylalanine, the CDR3 comprises 16 residues. This entry keeps only the CDR3 DNA: 48 bases, framed from base 1. CDR1 and CDR2 were assigned from the germline V gene as SGHNT and YENEEA. The V end loses 5 bases and the J end loses 4 bases, and a stretch of 20 bases separates them.